These 5 T cell receptor beta chains were sequenced from one sample in a study of T-cell reconstitution after alpha-beta-depleted transplantation in children. Unique molecular identifiers tagged the TCRbeta library. MiXCR, applied by TCRdb to the PCR reads, yields one record per CDR3 protein. The sample includes nearly 250,000 distinct CDR3 sequences, just under 8.5% of them seen just once. Sequences were derived from PBMCs, mostly from graft donor cells, sampled 180 days after TCRalphabeta/CD19-depleted stem cell transplant. Source of these receptors: a male patient younger than 18 who had a stem cell transplant for acute lymphoblastic leukemia, so the T cells may come from the graft donor.

The sample holds a few counts of this clonotype. The chain links TRBV3-1 to TRBJ2-1, with 7 bases fitting TRBD2. Trimming took 2 bases from V and 4 from J; bases not matched to a gene: 11. The V gene's germline CDR1 is LGHDT and CDR2 YNNKEL (reference sequence). CDR3 length: 17 residues. DNA for the CDR3: TGTGCCAGCAGCCAAAGCTTGGGACTACTCCGATACAATGAGCAGTTCTTC. It codes for CASSQSLGLLRYNEQFF.

This clonotype was counted between two and nine times. The rearrangement joins TRBV19 to TRBJ2-4; TRBD2 is a possible D gene (5 bases). CDR3 length: 15 residues. Germline V CDR1 and CDR2: LNHDA, SQIVND (reference sequence). V shed 5 bases and J shed 0 bases, with 11 bases lying between them. The CDR3 loop reads CASSGETLAKNIQYF. The CDR3 DNA sequence: TGTGCCAGTAGTGGGGAGACACTAGCCAAAAACATTCAGTACTTC.

The rearrangement uses TRBV3-1 and TRBJ2-3, with D unclear. Germline values: CDR1 LGHDT, CDR2 YNNKEL (reference sequence). V dropped 0 bases and J dropped 3 bases, with 7 bases sitting between them. This CDR3 is 14 amino acids long. CDR3 coding DNA: TGTGCCAGCAGCCAAGATCTCCTGACAGATACGCAGTATTTT. It is translated as CASSQDLLTDTQYF.

This clonotype was detected ten times or more. The chain is built from TRBV29-1 and TRBJ2-2; no firm D call. The germline V gene has CDR1 SQVTM and CDR2 ANQGSEA. CDR3 length: 15 amino acids. Trimming took 2 bases from V and 3 from J, leaving 13 bases between them. The CDR3 DNA follows: TGCAGCGTTGAAAGTCCGGCTGGGGACACCGGGGAGCTGTTTTTT. It codes for CSVESPAGDTGELFF.

This clonotype was detected ten times or more. This rearrangement joins TRBV7-8 to TRBJ1-2; 7 bases match TRBD1. V gave up 5 bases and J gave up 4 bases; unmatched junction bases: 13. There are 16 residues in the CDR3. The germline CDR1 and CDR2 sequences are SGHVS and FQNEAQ. CDR3 amino acids: CASSPSARTGAYGYTF. In DNA, the CDR3 is TGTGCCAGCAGCCCCAGCGCCCGGACAGGCGCCTATGGCTACACCTTC.